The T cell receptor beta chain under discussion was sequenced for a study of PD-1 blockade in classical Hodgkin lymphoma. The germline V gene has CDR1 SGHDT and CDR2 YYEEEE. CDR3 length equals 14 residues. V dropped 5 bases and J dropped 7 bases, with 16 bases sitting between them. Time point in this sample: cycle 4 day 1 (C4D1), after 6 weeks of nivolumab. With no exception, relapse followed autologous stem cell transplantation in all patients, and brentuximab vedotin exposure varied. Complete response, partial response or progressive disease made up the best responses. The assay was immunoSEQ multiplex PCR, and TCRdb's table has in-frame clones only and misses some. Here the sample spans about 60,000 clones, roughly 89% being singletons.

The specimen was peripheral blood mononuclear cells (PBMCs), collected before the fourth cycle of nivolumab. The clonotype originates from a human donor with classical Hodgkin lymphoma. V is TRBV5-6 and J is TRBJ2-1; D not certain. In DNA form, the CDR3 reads TGTGCCAGCAGAGAATGGCGTGGTATAAATGAGCAGTTCTTC. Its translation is CASREWRGINEQFF.